Shown below are 9 T cell receptor beta chains from a single sample sequenced in a study of tumor T cells in aggressive B-cell lymphoma. Here immunoSEQ multiplex PCR was the method, and the copy in TCRdb shows in-frame clones only, minus some. The sample includes 5,900 or so clones, roughly 77% of them seen just once. Sequencing was done on a sample of tumor tissue. These receptors all come from an adult with diffuse large B cell lymphoma.

CDR3 region: CASSEAGGLTGELFF. For the CDR3, the DNA is TGTGCCAGCAGTGAAGCGGGAGGACTCACCGGGGAGCTGTTTTTT. The rearrangement joins TRBV28 to TRBJ2-2; 9 bases agree with TRBD2. Germline lookup yields CDR1 MDHEN and CDR2 SYDVKM. The CDR3 covers 15 residues. Trimming took 5 bases from V and 4 from J; bases not matched to a gene: 5.

The rearrangement joins TRBV5-4 to TRBJ2-5; D is uncertain. Germline V CDR1 and CDR2: SGHNT, YYREEE (reference sequence). The CDR3 spans 13 residues. V gave up 0 bases and J gave up 5 bases, with 8 bases separating them. The CDR3 here is CASSLVAGETQYF. The DNA of the CDR3 is TGTGCCAGCAGCTTGGTAGCTGGTGAGACCCAGTACTTC.

A few counts support this clone. The rearrangement joins TRBV7-9 to TRBJ2-5; D possibly corresponds to TRBD1 (5 bases). V lost 5 bases and J lost 7, with 29 bases in between. This CDR3 has 18 residues. Germline V CDR1 and CDR2: SEHNR, FQNEAQ (reference sequence). CDR3 region: CASSPTNRAIQGLGTQYF. The CDR3 region has the DNA TGTGCCAGCAGCCCAACAAATCGGGCAATTCAGGGTCTAGGGACCCAGTACTTC.

In its sample, this clone was seen a few times. J is TRBJ1-1 and V is TRBV5-1; TRBD1 matches at 9 bases. This CDR3 region has 13 residues. Trimming at V came to 4 bases and at J to 7 bases, leaving 5 bases not matched to a gene. CDR1 and CDR2 (germline): SGHRS, YFSETQ. CDR3 bases: TGCGCCAGCAGCGGGACAGGGATCCATGAAGCTTTCTTT. Amino acids: CASSGTGIHEAFF.

The chain carries TRBV4-2 and TRBJ2-1; TRBD1 might be the D (6 bases). This CDR3 has 15 amino acids. Trimming stripped 0 bases from V and 10 bases from J, with 16 bases between. The germline CDR1 and CDR2 sequences are LGHNA and YNFKEQ. CDR3 residues: CASSQEQGTTAEQFF. CDR3 in DNA: TGTGCCAGCAGCCAAGAACAGGGTACCACGGCCGAGCAGTTCTTC.

The table lists this clone with a few counts. The rearrangement joins TRBV9 to TRBJ2-1, with 10 bases lining up with TRBD2. V trimming: 0 bases; J trimming: 8 bases; junction bases outside the gene matches: 5. Germline assignment: CDR1 SGDLS and CDR2 YYNGEE. The CDR3 length is 15 residues. This CDR3 is CASSVEGTSVDEQFF. The DNA of the CDR3 is TGTGCCAGCAGCGTAGAAGGGACTAGCGTAGATGAGCAGTTCTTC. Based on the CDR3 plus reference TRBV9 and TRBJ2-1, the full variable domain is DSGVTQTPKHLITATGQRVTLRCSPRSGDLSVYWYQQSLDQGLQFLIQYYNGEERAKGNILERFSAQQFPDLHSELNLSSLELGDSALYFCASSVEGTSVDEQFFGPGTRLTVL.

This chain uses TRBV7-2 with TRBJ2-7; 8 nucleotides match TRBD1. Germline CDR1 reads SGHTA; CDR2 reads FQGNSA. CDR3 length equals 15 residues. V lost 3 bases and J lost 6; bases outside the gene matches: 10. The CDR3 loop reads CASSFQDLQGGEQYF. The DNA of the CDR3 is TGTGCCAGCAGCTTCCAGGATCTACAGGGGGGCGAGCAGTACTTC.

This clone was found a few times. The conserved final phenylalanine or tryptophan is absent from the CDR3, which likely points to a read error. Because the CDR3's place on the DNA is in doubt, the DNA is left out and the CDR3 is given as listed by TCRdb. The V call is TRBV28, the J call TRBJ1-1; the table assigns TRBD1, which was not confirmed against the DNA. A total of 12 residues make up the CDR3, ends included. Germline values: CDR1 MDHEN, CDR2 SYDVKM. CDR3 protein: CASSRDRGRRVS.

The J gene is TRBJ1-2, the V gene TRBV28, with 12 nucleotides matching TRBD1. CDR1 is MDHEN, CDR2 SYDVKM, per germline. V shed 2 bases and J 4 bases; nucleotides not matched to a gene: 8. This CDR3 region has 17 residues. The CDR3 nucleotides are TGTGCCAGCAGTTTAGCCACGGGACAGGGGGCCTTCTATGGCTACACCTTC. Its translation: CASSLATGQGAFYGYTF.